The 8 T cell receptor beta chains listed next were all sequenced from one sample in a study of HIV-infected patients and healthy controls. cDNA was made from about 480 ng RNA using alpha and beta constant primers. Separate chain-specific third strand synthesis with multiplexing indices produced the alpha and beta libraries. MiXCR was run by TCRdb on the 5' RACE reads, yielding one entry per CDR3 protein. The repertoire holds about 5,500 distinct CDR3 sequences, with roughly 8.2% as singletons. No cell fractionation was done, so the repertoire covers all unsorted peripheral blood T cells. The source was blood, collected before antiretroviral therapy. These receptors were obtained from an adult with HIV infection.

Within the sample, this clonotype is medium-sized. The chain is built from TRBV2 and TRBJ2-1; no firm D call. The CDR3 loop spans 11 amino acids. V gave up 4 bases and J gave up 7 bases, with 5 bases separating them. Germline-derived CDR1 and CDR2 are SNHLY and FYNNEI. The CDR3 region is CASSVMNEQFF. CDR3 coding DNA: TGTGCCAGCAGTGTTATGAATGAGCAGTTCTTC.

This clonotype rates as medium-sized (0.01 to 0.1%). The CDR3, as DNA: TGTGCCACCAGTGATCAACCGGGACAGGGAAACACCGGGGAGCTGTTTTTT. It yields the protein CATSDQPGQGNTGELFF. The chain combines TRBV24-1 with TRBJ2-2; TRBD1 aligns across 9 bases. CDR1 KGHDR and CDR2 SFDVKD come from the germline V gene. The CDR3 contains 17 residues. V lost 3 bases to trimming and J lost 2 bases; unmatched junction nucleotides: 6.

This clonotype is medium-sized in the sample. The chain recombines TRBV5-5 with TRBJ2-7; D is possibly TRBD1 (5 bases). The CDR3 consists of 13 residues. CDR1 SGHKS and CDR2 YYEKEE come from the germline V gene (reference sequence). Trimming pared 0 bases from V and 3 bases from J, leaving 7 bases between. The CDR3 loop is CASSLAQGYEQYF. Here the CDR3 DNA reads TGTGCCAGCAGCTTGGCCCAGGGCTACGAGCAGTACTTC.

This clonotype is medium-sized within its sample. This chain links TRBV5-1 with TRBJ2-6, with D unresolved. V lost 1 base and J 1 base, leaving 6 bases between the germline ends. This CDR3 is 15 amino acids long. CDR1 and CDR2 (germline): SGHRS, YFSETQ. CDR3 in amino acids: CASSLPLSGANVLTF. The CDR3 bases are TGCGCCAGCAGCTTGCCCCTTTCTGGGGCCAACGTCCTGACTTTC.

This clonotype was detected a few times. The rearrangement joins TRBV10-3 to TRBJ1-5; D unresolved. The CDR3 spans 13 residues. Trimming took 3 bases from V and 3 from J, leaving 6 bases between them. The germline V gene has CDR1 ENHRY and CDR2 SYGVKD. In DNA, the CDR3 is TGTGCCATCAGTGAATCGGTCAATCAGCCCCAGCATTTT. Encoded protein: CAISESVNQPQHF.

Ten or more counts support this clonotype. The chain employs TRBV12-3 or TRBV12-4 and TRBJ2-2; no clear D gene. The CDR3 spans 11 residues. V lost 2 bases and J 6 bases, leaving 1 base between the germline ends. In nucleotides, the CDR3 is TGTGCCAGCAGTTTACCCGGGGAGCTGTTTTTT. The encoded protein is CASSLPGELFF.

In its sample, this clonotype was seen many times. This chain joins TRBV7-8 and TRBJ2-2; TRBD2 agrees at 9 bases. The CDR3 spans 16 residues. In germline, CDR1 is SGHVS, CDR2 FQNEAQ. Losses at the gene ends were 7 bases for V and 1 base for J; bases not matched to a gene: 7. CDR3 coding DNA: TGTGCCAGCATGATTAGCGGGGGCCTGAACACCGGGGAGCTGTTTTTT. It codes for CASMISGGLNTGELFF.

This clonotype was detected ten times or more. The chain employs TRBV6-2 or TRBV6-3 and TRBJ1-5; tentative D call: TRBD1 (5 bases). V shed 5 bases and J shed 3 bases, with 17 bases lying between them. The germline gives CDR1 MNHEY, CDR2 SVGEGT. The CDR3 has 16 amino acids. CDR3 loop: CASSPRDRGVNQPQHF. The CDR3 region has the DNA TGTGCCAGCAGTCCCAGGGACCGCGGGGTCAATCAGCCCCAGCATTTT.